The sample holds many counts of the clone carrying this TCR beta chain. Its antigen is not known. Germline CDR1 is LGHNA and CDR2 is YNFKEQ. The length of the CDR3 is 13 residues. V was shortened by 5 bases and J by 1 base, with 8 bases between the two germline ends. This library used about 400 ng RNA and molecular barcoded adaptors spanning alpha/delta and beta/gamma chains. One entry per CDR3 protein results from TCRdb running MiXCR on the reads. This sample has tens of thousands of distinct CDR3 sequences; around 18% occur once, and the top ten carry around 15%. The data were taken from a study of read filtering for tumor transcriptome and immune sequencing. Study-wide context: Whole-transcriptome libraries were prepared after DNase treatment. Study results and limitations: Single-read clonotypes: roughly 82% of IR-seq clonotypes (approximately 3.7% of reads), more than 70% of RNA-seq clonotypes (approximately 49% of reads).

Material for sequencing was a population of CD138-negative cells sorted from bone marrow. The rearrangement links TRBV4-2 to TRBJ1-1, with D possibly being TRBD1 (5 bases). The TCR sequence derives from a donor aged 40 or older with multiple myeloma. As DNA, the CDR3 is TGTGCCAGCAGCACAGACAGGAACACTGAAGCTTTCTTT. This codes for CASSTDRNTEAFF.